A selection of T cell receptor beta chains follows, all from one sample in a study of blood T cell repertoires in COVID-19. Produced via immunoSEQ multiplex PCR; TCRdb's table is partial and in-frame only. Of 200,000 to 300,000 clones in the sample, more than 85% were seen once. Material for sequencing was peripheral blood. All receptors derive from a person aged 18 to 35 with COVID-19, enrolled during active disease. CDR3s leave out the opening cysteine and the closing phenylalanine or tryptophan.

CDR3aa: SGGPANTGELF
j_gene: TRBJ2-2
v_gene: TRBV29-1

CDR3aa: ASSSPDRARNQPQH
j_gene: TRBJ1-5
v_gene: TRBV6-5

CDR3aa: ASSVLSSYNEQF
j_gene: TRBJ2-1
v_gene: TRBV9

CDR3aa: ASSGQGVSGTEAF
j_gene: TRBJ1-1
v_gene: TRBV2

CDR3aa: SAWEDAYT
j_gene: TRBJ1-2
v_gene: TRBV29-1

CDR3aa: ASSLVASGRGYEQY
j_gene: TRBJ2-7
v_gene: TRBV7-2

CDR3aa: ASSPIQGGLF
j_gene: TRBJ1-4
v_gene: TRBV7-9

CDR3aa: ASSSAGGADTIY
j_gene: TRBJ1-3
v_gene: TRBV7-9

CDR3aa: ASSFLAGGGSYNEQF
j_gene: TRBJ2-1
v_gene: TRBV7-9

CDR3aa: ASSLGLAGENEQY
j_gene: TRBJ2-7
v_gene: TRBV11-2

CDR3aa: ASSRREGKNEQF
j_gene: TRBJ2-1
v_gene: TRBV27

CDR3aa: ASSLPLQGASGYYGYT
j_gene: TRBJ1-2
v_gene: TRBV5-4

CDR3aa: ASTPGASGPSTDTQY
j_gene: TRBJ2-3
v_gene: TRBV5-6

CDR3aa: ASSEPSSGNTIY
j_gene: TRBJ1-3
v_gene: TRBV2

CDR3aa: ASRTGSNTGELF
j_gene: TRBJ2-2
v_gene: TRBV5-1

CDR3aa: ASSSGSDYIQY
j_gene: TRBJ2-4
v_gene: TRBV28

CDR3aa: ASSLGQGSGANVLT
j_gene: TRBJ2-6
v_gene: TRBV5-1

CDR3aa: ASSVGLAGDYEQY
j_gene: TRBJ2-7
v_gene: TRBV9

CDR3aa: ASSHGPNSPLH
j_gene: TRBJ1-6
v_gene: TRBV3-1/TRBV3-2

CDR3aa: ASSPLLSYGYT
j_gene: TRBJ1-2
v_gene: TRBV3-1/TRBV3-2

CDR3aa: ASRTGLNTEAF
j_gene: TRBJ1-1
v_gene: TRBV6-5

CDR3aa: ASSRWTSDYNEQF
j_gene: TRBJ2-1
v_gene: TRBV3-1/TRBV3-2

CDR3aa: ASSLLQGNTEAF
j_gene: TRBJ1-1
v_gene: TRBV7-9

CDR3aa: ASSVSRMNTEAF
j_gene: TRBJ1-1
v_gene: TRBV9

CDR3aa: ASSWASYEQY
j_gene: TRBJ2-7
v_gene: TRBV6-6

CDR3aa: ASSLGQGANQPQH
j_gene: TRBJ1-5
v_gene: TRBV5-5

CDR3aa: ASSTGGDPLNNYGYT
j_gene: TRBJ1-2
v_gene: TRBV13

CDR3aa: ASREAKNYEQY
j_gene: TRBJ2-7
v_gene: TRBV28

CDR3aa: ASSVGVAGDTDTQY
j_gene: TRBJ2-3
v_gene: TRBV9

CDR3aa: ASSLKGLAGAPN
j_gene: TRBJ2-7
v_gene: TRBV6-2/TRBV6-3

CDR3aa: ASSRDYNEQF
j_gene: TRBJ2-1
v_gene: TRBV7-9

CDR3aa: ASSSMQGLNYGYT
j_gene: TRBJ1-2
v_gene: TRBV28

CDR3aa: ASSYSTGAISEKLF
j_gene: TRBJ1-4
v_gene: TRBV6-5

CDR3aa: ASSLLSSGSKDTQY
j_gene: TRBJ2-3
v_gene: TRBV13

CDR3aa: SGQREEKLF
j_gene: TRBJ1-4
v_gene: TRBV20-1

CDR3aa: ASSLFPEDEQY
j_gene: TRBJ2-7
v_gene: TRBV5-1

CDR3aa: ASSSGQSDTQY
j_gene: TRBJ2-3
v_gene: TRBV5-6

CDR3aa: ASSLPGLAGGETQY
j_gene: TRBJ2-5
v_gene: TRBV7-7

CDR3aa: ASSVNSGNYNEQF
j_gene: TRBJ2-1
v_gene: TRBV19

CDR3aa: ASSLQVLSYNEQF
j_gene: TRBJ2-1
v_gene: TRBV19

CDR3aa: SVVVSEAF
j_gene: TRBJ1-1
v_gene: TRBV29-1

CDR3aa: ASSPPQGWNSPLH
j_gene: TRBJ1-6
v_gene: TRBV3-1/TRBV3-2

CDR3aa: ASSPSGDSPLH
j_gene: TRBJ1-6
v_gene: TRBV11-2

CDR3aa: ASSDSIRGARNEQF
j_gene: TRBJ2-1
v_gene: TRBV6-1

CDR3aa: ASTTGGGPYNAKNIQY
j_gene: TRBJ2-4
v_gene: TRBV19

CDR3aa: ASSLKSLNNEQF
j_gene: TRBJ2-1
v_gene: TRBV5-6

CDR3aa: ASSLTSESFRF
j_gene: TRBJ2-1
v_gene: TRBV9

CDR3aa: ASSPGQGADEQY
j_gene: TRBJ2-7
v_gene: TRBV13

CDR3aa: SASPLAVNTEAF
j_gene: TRBJ1-1
v_gene: TRBV20-1

CDR3aa: ASSQRNSGENHGNTIY
j_gene: TRBJ1-3
v_gene: TRBV3-1/TRBV3-2

CDR3aa: ASSLELFGEQY
j_gene: TRBJ2-7
v_gene: TRBV3-1/TRBV3-2

CDR3aa: ASSLSNEQF
j_gene: TRBJ2-1
v_gene: TRBV12-3/TRBV12-4

CDR3aa: ASSLVASGPYNEQF
j_gene: TRBJ2-1
v_gene: TRBV7-2

CDR3aa: ASSWDKNGYT
j_gene: TRBJ1-2
v_gene: TRBV12-3/TRBV12-4

CDR3aa: ASSFTSGVNEQF
j_gene: TRBJ2-1
v_gene: TRBV5-5

CDR3aa: ASSPGLAVTDTQY
j_gene: TRBJ2-3
v_gene: TRBV7-3

CDR3aa: ASSFGTAYEQY
j_gene: TRBJ2-7
v_gene: TRBV19

CDR3aa: ASSEYGFAGVQNEKLF
j_gene: TRBJ1-4
v_gene: TRBV6-1